The following is a T cell receptor beta chain sequence with its context. Its specificity is not known. CD45RO/CCR7/CD25/CD127/CD95/CD27 sorting isolated CD4+ naive, central memory, regulatory and stem cell-like memory cells. Isolated RNA was reverse transcribed in full, so expressed TCRB transcripts were sequenced. Method: immunoSEQ multiplex PCR; TCRdb's copy keeps in-frame clones and lacks some. The sample includes over 150,000 clones, 10% of them seen just once. Germline CDR1 reads SNHLY; CDR2 reads FYNNEI. This CDR3 is 15 amino acids long. V was pared by 1 base and J by 7 bases, with 13 bases between. This specimen belongs to a study of beta chain features in type 1 diabetes. Points from the study as a whole: Individuals with type 1 diabetes displayed fewer insertions and more deletions at VDJ junctions. Type 1 diabetes patients showed a moderate but significant shortening of TCRB CDR3s in all four CD4+ subsets.

V gene TRBV2 combines with J gene TRBJ1-4; a possible D gene is TRBD1 (6 bases). Input material: central memory CD4+ T cells from blood. This receptor was obtained from a man in his thirties or forties with type 1 diabetes. The CDR3 here is CASSEEAGEGEKLFF. The CDR3 DNA reads as TGTGCCAGCAGTGAAGAGGCAGGGGAGGGTGAAAAACTGTTTTTT.